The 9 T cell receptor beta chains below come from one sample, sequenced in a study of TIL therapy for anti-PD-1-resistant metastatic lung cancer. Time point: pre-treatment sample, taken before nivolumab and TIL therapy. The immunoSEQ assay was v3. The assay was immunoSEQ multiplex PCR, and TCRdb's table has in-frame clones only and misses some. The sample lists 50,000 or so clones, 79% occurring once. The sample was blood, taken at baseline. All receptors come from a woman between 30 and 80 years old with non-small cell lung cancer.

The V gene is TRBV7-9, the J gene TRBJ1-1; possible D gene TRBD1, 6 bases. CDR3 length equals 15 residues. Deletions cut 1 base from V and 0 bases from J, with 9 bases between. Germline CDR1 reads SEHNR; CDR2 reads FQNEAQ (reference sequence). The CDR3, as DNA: TGTGCCAGCAGCTTAGATGGACAGCTGAACACTGAAGCTTTCTTT. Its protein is CASSLDGQLNTEAFF.

In DNA form, the CDR3 reads TGTGCCAGCAGTTTACAGGGGACCCCCGGCCTCCTCTACAATGAGCAGTTCTTC. This sequence encodes CASSLQGTPGLLYNEQFF. This chain connects TRBV27 to TRBJ2-1, with a possible D match to TRBD1 (6 bases). The CDR3 is 18 amino acids. Trimming took off 2 bases at V and 3 bases at J, with 20 bases between the two ends. Germline CDR1 MNHEY, CDR2 SMNVEV (reference sequence).

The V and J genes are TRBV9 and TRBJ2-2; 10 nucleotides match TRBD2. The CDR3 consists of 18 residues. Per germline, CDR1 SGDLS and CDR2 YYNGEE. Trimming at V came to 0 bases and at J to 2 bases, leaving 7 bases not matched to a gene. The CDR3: CASSVASAGGLNTGELFF. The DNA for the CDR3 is TGTGCCAGCAGCGTAGCTTCAGCGGGAGGGCTTAACACCGGGGAGCTGTTTTTT. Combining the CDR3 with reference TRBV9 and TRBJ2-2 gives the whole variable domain DSGVTQTPKHLITATGQRVTLRCSPRSGDLSVYWYQQSLDQGLQFLIQYYNGEERAKGNILERFSAQQFPDLHSELNLSSLELGDSALYFCASSVASAGGLNTGELFFGEGSRLTVL.

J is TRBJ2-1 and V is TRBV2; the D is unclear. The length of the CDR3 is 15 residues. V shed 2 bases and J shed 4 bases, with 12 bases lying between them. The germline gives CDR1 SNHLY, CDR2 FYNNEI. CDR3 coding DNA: TGTGCCAGCAGTGAAAGGGTAGATCCATACAATGAGCAGTTCTTC. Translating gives CASSERVDPYNEQFF.

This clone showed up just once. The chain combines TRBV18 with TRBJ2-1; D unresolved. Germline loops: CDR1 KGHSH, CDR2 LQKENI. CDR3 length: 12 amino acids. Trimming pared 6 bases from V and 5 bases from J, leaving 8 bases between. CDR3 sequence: CASSRANNEQFF. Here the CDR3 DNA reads TGTGCCAGCTCTCGCGCAAACAATGAGCAGTTCTTC. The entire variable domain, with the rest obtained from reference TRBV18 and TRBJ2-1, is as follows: NAGVMQNPRHLVRRRGQEARLRCSPMKGHSHVYWYRQLPEEGLKFMVYLQKENIIDESGMPKERFSAEFPKEGPSILRIQQVVRGDSAAYFCASSRANNEQFFGPGTRLTVL.

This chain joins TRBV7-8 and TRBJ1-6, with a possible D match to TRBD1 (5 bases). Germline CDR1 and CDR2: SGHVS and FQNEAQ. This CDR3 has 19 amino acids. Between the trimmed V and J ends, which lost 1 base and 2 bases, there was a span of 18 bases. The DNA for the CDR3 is TGTGCCAGCAGCTTAGTTGGCAGGGCGAACGAACCCTATAATTCACCCCTCCACTTT. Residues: CASSLVGRANEPYNSPLHF.

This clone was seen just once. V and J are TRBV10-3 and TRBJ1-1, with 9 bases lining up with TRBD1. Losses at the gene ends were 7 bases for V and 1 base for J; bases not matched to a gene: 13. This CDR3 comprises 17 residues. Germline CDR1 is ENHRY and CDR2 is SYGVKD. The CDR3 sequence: CAIKTGTGIMRNTEAFF. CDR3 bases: TGTGCCATCAAAACCGGGACAGGGATAATGCGGAACACTGAAGCTTTCTTT.

Written as DNA, the CDR3 is TGTGCCAGCAGTGAACTAGCGGGGACAGATACGCAGTATTTT. Amino acids: CASSELAGTDTQYF. This sequence joins TRBV2 and TRBJ2-3; 9 nucleotides align to TRBD2. The germline V gene encodes CDR1 SNHLY and CDR2 FYNNEI. Germline trimming cut 2 bases from V and 3 bases from J; bases unmatched to any gene: 0. This CDR3 spans 14 amino acids.

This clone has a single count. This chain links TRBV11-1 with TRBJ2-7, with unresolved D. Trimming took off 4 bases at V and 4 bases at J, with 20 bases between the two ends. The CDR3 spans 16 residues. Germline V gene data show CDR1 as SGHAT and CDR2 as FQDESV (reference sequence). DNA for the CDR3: TGTGCCAGCAGCTCCGGCCCTTCGACGGGTACGTACGAGCAGTACTTC. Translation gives CASSSGPSTGTYEQYF. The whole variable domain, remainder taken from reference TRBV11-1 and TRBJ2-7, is EAEVAQSPRYKITEKSQAVAFWCDPISGHATLYWYRQILGQGPELLVQFQDESVVDDSQLPKDRFSAERLKGVDSTLKIQPAELGDSAMYLCASSSGPSTGTYEQYFGPGTRLTVT.